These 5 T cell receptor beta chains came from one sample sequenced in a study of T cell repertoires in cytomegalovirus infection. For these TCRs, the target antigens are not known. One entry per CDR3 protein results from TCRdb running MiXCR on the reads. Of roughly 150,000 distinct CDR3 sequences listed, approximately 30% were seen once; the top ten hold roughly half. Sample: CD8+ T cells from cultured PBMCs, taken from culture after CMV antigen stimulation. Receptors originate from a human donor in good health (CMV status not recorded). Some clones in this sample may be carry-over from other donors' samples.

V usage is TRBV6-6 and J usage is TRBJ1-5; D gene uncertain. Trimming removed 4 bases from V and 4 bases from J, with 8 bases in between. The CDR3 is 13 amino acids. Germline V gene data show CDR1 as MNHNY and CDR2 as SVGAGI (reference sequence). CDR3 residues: CASSFLSNQPQHF. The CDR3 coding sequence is TGTGCCAGCAGTTTTCTCTCTAATCAGCCCCAGCATTTT.

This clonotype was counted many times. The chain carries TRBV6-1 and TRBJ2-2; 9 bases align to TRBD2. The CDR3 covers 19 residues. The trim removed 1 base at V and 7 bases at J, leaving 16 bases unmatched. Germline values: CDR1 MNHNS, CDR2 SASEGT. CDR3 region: CASSEEGFRLAGPDGELFF. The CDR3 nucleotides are TGTGCCAGCAGTGAAGAAGGTTTTAGGCTAGCGGGACCCGACGGGGAGCTGTTTTTT.

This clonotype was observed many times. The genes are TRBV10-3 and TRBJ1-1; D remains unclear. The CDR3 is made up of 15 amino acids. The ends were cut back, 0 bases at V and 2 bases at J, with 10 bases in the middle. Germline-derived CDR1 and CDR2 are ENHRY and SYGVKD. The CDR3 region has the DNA TGTGCCATCAGTGAGTCGGTGGCCGTTAACACTGAAGCTTTCTTT. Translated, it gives CAISESVAVNTEAFF.

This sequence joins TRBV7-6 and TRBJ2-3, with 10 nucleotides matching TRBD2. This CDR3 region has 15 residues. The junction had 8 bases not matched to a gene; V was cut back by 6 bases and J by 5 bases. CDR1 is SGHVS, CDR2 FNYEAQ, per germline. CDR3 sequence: CASRTAGGPGDTQYF. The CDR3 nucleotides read TGTGCCAGCAGGACAGCGGGGGGGCCGGGAGATACGCAGTATTTT.

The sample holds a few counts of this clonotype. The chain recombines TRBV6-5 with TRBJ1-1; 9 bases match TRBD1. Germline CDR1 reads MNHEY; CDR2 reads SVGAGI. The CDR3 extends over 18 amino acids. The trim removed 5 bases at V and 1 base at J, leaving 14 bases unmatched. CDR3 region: CASSLRRTGVFPNTEAFF. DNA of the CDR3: TGTGCCAGCAGTCTCCGGAGGACAGGGGTTTTTCCGAACACTGAAGCTTTCTTT.